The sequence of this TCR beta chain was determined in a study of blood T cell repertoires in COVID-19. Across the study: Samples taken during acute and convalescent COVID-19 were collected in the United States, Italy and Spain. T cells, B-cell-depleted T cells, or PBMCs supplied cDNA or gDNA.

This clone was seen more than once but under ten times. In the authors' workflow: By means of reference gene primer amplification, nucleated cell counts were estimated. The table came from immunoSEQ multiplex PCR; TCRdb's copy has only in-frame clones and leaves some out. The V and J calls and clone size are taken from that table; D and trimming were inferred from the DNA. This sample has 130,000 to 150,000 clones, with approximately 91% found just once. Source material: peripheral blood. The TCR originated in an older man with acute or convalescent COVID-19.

The CDR3 spells CASSVTGGASPEAFF. Written as DNA, the CDR3 is TGTGCCAGCAGCGTTACAGGGGGCGCGTCCCCTGAAGCTTTCTTT. The chain has TRBV7-9 and TRBJ1-1, with 9 positions matching TRBD1. The germline V gene encodes CDR1 SEHNR and CDR2 FQNEAQ (reference sequence). The junction had 10 bases not matched to a gene; V was cut back by 5 bases and J by 6 bases. The CDR3 has 15 amino acids.